The clone carrying this TCR beta chain was counted at least ten times. Antigen specificity is unknown. TCRdb ran MiXCR on the reads and lists one entry per CDR3 protein. The table includes 450,000 to 550,000 distinct CDR3 sequences, approximately 16% detected once. These data come from a study of T cell repertoires in cytomegalovirus infection. Study information: Signatures in public TCR beta sequences pointed to both CMV infection and matching HLA type.

Points from the study as a whole: HLA-C-restricted CMV clonotypes gave the most frequent clonotype in two of eight donors.

V was trimmed by 2 bases and J by 1 base, leaving 18 bases between them. Germline CDR1 reads MDHEN; CDR2 reads SYDVKM. The CDR3 spans 17 residues. The V and J genes are TRBV28 and TRBJ2-7; a weak D match, TRBD1 (6 bases). The sequenced sample was CD8+ T cells from PBMCs. The TCR was taken from a human donor in good health (CMV status not recorded). Some clones in this sample may be carry-over from other donors' samples. The CDR3 here is CASSLRTVDPVSYEQYF. As DNA, the CDR3 is TGTGCCAGCAGTTTAAGGACAGTCGATCCGGTTTCCTACGAGCAGTACTTC. The full variable domain, with the rest looked up from reference TRBV28 and TRBJ2-7, is DVKVTQSSRYLVKRTGEKVFLECVQDMDHENMFWYRQDPGLGLRLIYFSYDVKMKEKGDIPEGYSVSREKKERFSLILESASTNQTSMYLCASSLRTVDPVSYEQYFGPGTRLTVT.